Sequencing of this TCR beta chain was carried out in a study of CD8 T cells in ankylosing spondylitis. To note about this clonotype: The antigen is undetermined.

Via MiXCR, TCRdb re-called the 5' RACE reads, giving one row per CDR3 protein. This sample has about 240,000 distinct CDR3 sequences; roughly a tenth occur once, and the top ten carry about 2.8%. Findings of the study overall: Several highly homologous variants formed a TCR beta motif that appeared characteristic of ankylosing spondylitis blood. Disease-linked clones reportedly concentrated significantly in matched ankylosing spondylitis synovial fluid.

Germline values: CDR1 KGHSH, CDR2 LQKENI. The CDR3 is 15 amino acids. The junction had 6 bases not matched to a gene; V was cut back by 2 bases and J by 5 bases. This chain links TRBV18 with TRBJ1-3, with 7 nucleotides matching TRBD1. This TCR was sampled from a male donor with ankylosing spondylitis or in good health (not recorded which). What was sequenced was blood, either unsorted or a sorted T cell fraction (not recorded which). The DNA of the CDR3 is TGTGCCAGCTCACCAGGAGGGGGCATGAGAAACACCATATATTTT. Its protein is CASSPGGGMRNTIYF.